This TCR beta chain was found in a study of blood T cell repertoires in COVID-19. About the research overall: Spain, Italy and the United States supplied samples that represented acute and convalescent COVID-19.

The CDR3 loop spans 16 amino acids. The trim removed 7 bases at V and 4 bases at J, leaving 10 bases unmatched. CDR1 and CDR2 from the germline V gene are SGHRS and YFSETQ. TCRdb's copy holds only in-frame clones and misses some; the assay was immunoSEQ multiplex PCR. The profile covers more than 95,000 clones, with around 80% appearing a single time and around 18% taken by the ten largest. The gene calls are TRBV5-1 and TRBJ2-3, with 12 positions matching TRBD2. Source material: peripheral blood. This clonotype was sampled from an elderly man with acute or convalescent COVID-19. The CDR3 nucleotides are TGCGCCAGCCGACAAGGACTAGCGGGACTGGCAGATACGCAGTATTTT. Its translation: CASRQGLAGLADTQYF. The full variable domain, completed using reference TRBV5-1 and TRBJ2-3, is KAGVTQTPRYLIKTRGQQVTLSCSPISGHRSVSWYQQTPGQGLQFLFEYFSETQRNKGNFPGRFSGRQFSNSRSEMNVSTLELGDSALYLCASRQGLAGLADTQYFGPGTRLTVL.